Below, 8 T cell receptor beta chains from the same sample are listed, as sequenced in a study of shared clonotypes between healthy human individuals. Profiling relied on immunoSEQ multiplex PCR, and the TCRdb table lists in-frame clones only, not all of them. There are 2 million to 2.5 million clones in the sample; approximately 93% occur only once, and about 0.39% lies in the top ten. The sequencing sample was made of naive CD4+ T cells from PBMCs. The subset is: CD45RA+ positively selected. Every receptor here comes from a man younger than 35 in good health. Some clones in this sample may be carry-over from other donors' samples.

V usage is TRBV28 and J usage is TRBJ1-1, with 10 bases aligning to TRBD1. Germline CDR1 is MDHEN and CDR2 is SYDVKM. The CDR3 covers 14 residues. Germline trimming cut 6 bases from V and 6 bases from J; bases unmatched to any gene: 7. CDR3 sequence reads: CASRPRQGASEAFF. The CDR3 DNA is TGTGCCAGCAGGCCACGACAGGGGGCCTCTGAAGCTTTCTTT.

The chain couples TRBV7-9 to TRBJ1-2; D gene uncertain. Trimming removed 4 bases at V and 10 bases at J, with 16 bases between. The germline V gene has CDR1 SEHNR and CDR2 FQNEAQ (reference sequence). There are 13 residues in the CDR3. The CDR3 DNA sequence: TGTGCCAGCAGCTCAGACAATCCCACCGACTACACCTTC. Protein product: CASSSDNPTDYTF.

This sequence joins TRBV27 and TRBJ2-7, with no clear D. V shed 6 bases and J shed 0 bases, with 12 bases lying between them. CDR1 MNHEY and CDR2 SMNVEV come from the germline V gene (reference sequence). This CDR3 has 14 residues. The CDR3: CASRTLINSYEQYF. The CDR3 nucleotides are TGTGCCAGCAGGACTTTAATAAACTCCTACGAGCAGTACTTC.

The chain is built from TRBV6-6 and TRBJ1-1; the D gene is possibly TRBD1 (6 bases). The CDR3 runs to 13 residues. Trimming pared 6 bases from V and 10 bases from J, leaving 18 bases between. The germline gives CDR1 MNHNY, CDR2 SVGAGI (reference sequence). The CDR3 DNA follows: TGTGCCAGCAGCCGAGGGGGGGGGTCTGGAGCTTTCTTT. It translates to CASSRGGGSGAFF.

The sample holds one count of this clone. The DNA for the CDR3 is TGTGCCAGCAGTTATGGCGGGGCAGACACCGGGGAGCTGTTTTTT. Protein product: CASSYGGADTGELFF. This chain joins TRBV28 and TRBJ2-2, with D perhaps TRBD2 (6 bases). This CDR3 is built from 15 residues. In germline, CDR1 is MDHEN, CDR2 SYDVKM. Trimming left V 4 bases short and J 3 bases short, with 12 bases between. The complete variable domain, with remaining parts taken from reference TRBV28 and TRBJ2-2, reads DVKVTQSSRYLVKRTGEKVFLECVQDMDHENMFWYRQDPGLGLRLIYFSYDVKMKEKGDIPEGYSVSREKKERFSLILESASTNQTSMYLCASSYGGADTGELFFGEGSRLTVL.

The J gene is TRBJ1-3, the V gene TRBV7-3, with 7 bases aligning to TRBD1. Unmatched junction bases numbered 6, after V lost 4 bases and J lost 3 bases. The CDR3 is 15 residues long. Germline V gene lookup returns CDR1 SGHTA and CDR2 FQGTGA. DNA for the CDR3: TGTGCCAGCAGCTCCTCAGGGGGTCGTGGAAACACCATATATTTT. Its translation: CASSSSGGRGNTIYF. The full variable domain, with the rest looked up from reference TRBV7-3 and TRBJ1-3, is GAGVSQTPSNKVTEKGKYVELRCDPISGHTALYWYRQSLGQGPEFLIYFQGTGAADDSGLPNDRFFAVRPEGSVSTLKIQRTERGDSAVYLCASSSSGGRGNTIYFGEGSWLTVV.

A single count supports this clone. This sequence joins TRBV5-1 and TRBJ2-3; 9 nucleotides align to TRBD1. J lost 4 bases, V lost 7 bases, and 10 bases had no gene match. CDR1 SGHRS and CDR2 YFSETQ come from the germline V gene. The CDR3 is 15 amino acids. This CDR3 is CASGLDRGLADTQYF. The CDR3 DNA follows: TGCGCCAGCGGGTTAGACAGGGGGTTGGCAGATACGCAGTATTTT. Filled out from reference TRBV5-1 and TRBJ2-3, the complete variable domain reads KAGVTQTPRYLIKTRGQQVTLSCSPISGHRSVSWYQQTPGQGLQFLFEYFSETQRNKGNFPGRFSGRQFSNSRSEMNVSTLELGDSALYLCASGLDRGLADTQYFGPGTRLTVL.

V gene TRBV6-5 combines with J gene TRBJ2-5; perhaps D is TRBD1 or TRBD2 (5 bases each). CDR1 is MNHEY, CDR2 SVGAGI, per germline. V lost 5 bases and J 9 bases, leaving 10 bases between the germline ends. The CDR3 sequence is 11 residues long. CDR3 bases: TGTGCCAGCAGTGGGGCCGGGGCCCAGTACTTC. This translates into CASSGAGAQYF.